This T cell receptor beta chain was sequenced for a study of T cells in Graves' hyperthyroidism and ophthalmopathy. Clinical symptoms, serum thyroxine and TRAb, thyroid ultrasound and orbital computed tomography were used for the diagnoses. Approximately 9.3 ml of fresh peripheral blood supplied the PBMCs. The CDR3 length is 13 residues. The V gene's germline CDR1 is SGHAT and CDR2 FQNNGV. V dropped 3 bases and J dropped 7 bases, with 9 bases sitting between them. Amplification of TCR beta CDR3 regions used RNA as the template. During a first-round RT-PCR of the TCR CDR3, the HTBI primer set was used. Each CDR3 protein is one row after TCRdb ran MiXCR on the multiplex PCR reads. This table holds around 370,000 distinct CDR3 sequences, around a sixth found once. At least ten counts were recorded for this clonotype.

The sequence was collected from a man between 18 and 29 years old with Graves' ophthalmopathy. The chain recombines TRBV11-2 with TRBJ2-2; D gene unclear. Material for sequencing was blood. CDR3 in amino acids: CASSFLGGGELFF. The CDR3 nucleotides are TGTGCCAGCAGCTTCTTAGGCGGCGGGGAGCTGTTTTTT.